These T cell receptor beta chains were read from a single sample in a study of T-cell memory formation after mild COVID-19. TCRdb ran MiXCR on the 5' RACE reads and lists one entry per CDR3 protein. The data contain 400,000 to 500,000 distinct CDR3 sequences, 20% of them singletons. Input material: PBMCs or a T cell subset sorted from them (not recorded which). All receptors derive from an adult woman who had mild COVID-19 (a few samples of this study predate the infection). Cell type and time point are not known. Both conserved end residues are part of each CDR3. A D gene is named only where the DNA matches it firmly. Size is stated for part of the rows, as once, few or many counts, or as a class when the clone is expanded.

DNA	CDR3	D	V	size	J
TGCGCCAGCAGCCAATCCCCGACAGGGGGGATCTACGAGCAGTACTTC	CASSQSPTGGIYEQYF	TRBD1	TRBV4-1	.	TRBJ2-7
TGTGCCAGCAGCTCACAGGGGCGGGAACGCACAGATACGCAGTATTTT	CASSSQGRERTDTQYF	.	TRBV11-2	few	TRBJ2-3
TGCGCCAGCCAGGAACAGGGAATGAACACTGAAGCTTTCTTT	CASQEQGMNTEAFF	.	TRBV5-1	few	TRBJ1-1
TGTGCCAGCAGTTACGAGCAGGGGTATACTGAAGCTTTCTTT	CASSYEQGYTEAFF	.	TRBV6-5	.	TRBJ1-1
TGCGCCAGCAGCTCGGGGACAGACGAGCAAGAGACCCAGTACTTC	CASSSGTDEQETQYF	TRBD1	TRBV5-1	many	TRBJ2-5
TGCGCCAGCAGCTCCGATCGAGGACAGGGCCTTTTCTTT	CASSSDRGQGLFF	TRBD1	TRBV5-1	few	TRBJ1-1
TGTGCCAGCAGCCAACGATATTCGGGCACTGAAGCTTTCTTT	CASSQRYSGTEAFF	.	TRBV5-6	few	TRBJ1-1
TGTGCCAGCAGCCTACTAGCGGGGGTACCTAATGAGCAGTTCTTC	CASSLLAGVPNEQFF	TRBD2	TRBV7-2	few	TRBJ2-1
TGTGCCAGCAGCTTCGACAGGACGTATGGCTACACCTTC	CASSFDRTYGYTF	.	TRBV5-6	.	TRBJ1-2
TGTGCCAGCAGTGAGAGGGGAGCGGCTTCACCAGATACGCAGTATTTT	CASSERGAASPDTQYF	.	TRBV6-1	many	TRBJ2-3
TGCAGCGTCGGAGAGGGGAAAGGTAGTGAGCAGTTCTTC	CSVGEGKGSEQFF	.	TRBV29-1	few	TRBJ2-1
TGTGCCACCAGTGAGTCCGGGACAAATGGCTACACCTTC	CATSESGTNGYTF	.	TRBV24-1	few	TRBJ1-2
TGCGCCAGCAGCCTAGGGGACAGGGAACGAAACACTGAAGCTTTCTTT	CASSLGDRERNTEAFF	TRBD1	TRBV5-1	many	TRBJ1-1
TGTGCCAGCTCACCACGGTCGGACGGCACAGATACGCAGTATTTT	CASSPRSDGTDTQYF	.	TRBV18	once	TRBJ2-3
TGTGCCAGCTCACCAAGGGGGGATCATGAGCAGTTCTTC	CASSPRGDHEQFF	.	TRBV18	.	TRBJ2-1
TGCGCCAGCAGCTTGGAGTCAGGAAACACTGAAGCTTTCTTT	CASSLESGNTEAFF	.	TRBV5-1	.	TRBJ1-1
TGTGCCAGCAGCTTAGACGGGAACTCCTACAATGAGCAGTTCTTC	CASSLDGNSYNEQFF	.	TRBV7-8	many	TRBJ2-1
TGCGCCAGCAGCCAAGGGCCGGGACTGGGCTCCTACGAGCAGTACTTC	CASSQGPGLGSYEQYF	.	TRBV4-3	many	TRBJ2-7
TGCGCCAGCAGCCCCCGTGGTAGCGGGGGCTCCGTCGAGCAGTACTTC	CASSPRGSGGSVEQYF	TRBD2	TRBV5-1	.	TRBJ2-7
TGTGCCAGCAGCTCCCGGGACATCGCTCAGGAGACCCAGTACTTC	CASSSRDIAQETQYF	.	TRBV4-2	once	TRBJ2-5
TGTGCCAGCAGCCCCGGGTACAGGGGGTACGAGCAGTACTTC	CASSPGYRGYEQYF	TRBD1	TRBV5-4	.	TRBJ2-7
TGTGCCAGCAGCTTAACCCTCGGGGGGTACAATGAGCAGTTCTTC	CASSLTLGGYNEQFF	TRBD2	TRBV7-3	few	TRBJ2-1
TGTGCCAGCAGCCGAAGTGGAGGAAACACCATATATTTT	CASSRSGGNTIYF	.	TRBV12-3/TRBV12-4	.	TRBJ1-3
TGTGCCAGCAGTGGACCGGGACAGGGGGTTGATCGGTATGGCTACACCTTC	CASSGPGQGVDRYGYTF	TRBD1	TRBV2	.	TRBJ1-2
TGTGCCAGCAGCTTTAGCGGGAGCGCCTACGAGCAGTACTTC	CASSFSGSAYEQYF	TRBD2	TRBV7-9	.	TRBJ2-7
TGTGCCACCAGTGAGGAAGGGACTAGCGGGGCGATCCTGAGCTCCTACAATGAGCAGTTCTTC	CATSEEGTSGAILSSYNEQFF	TRBD2	TRBV24-1	.	TRBJ2-1
TGTGCCAGCAGTCGAATACCTCCTCCGGGACCTAAATGGCATGAGACCCAGTACTTC	CASSRIPPPGPKWHETQYF	.	TRBV12-3/TRBV12-4	.	TRBJ2-5
TGTGCCAGCACCCGGGACCAGGGTTCACCCCTCCACTTT	CASTRDQGSPLHF	.	TRBV7-8	few	TRBJ1-6
TGCGCCAGCAGCCAGGACAGGGGAGCGGGGCTAGCGACTCGTGGTGAGCAGTACTTC	CASSQDRGAGLATRGEQYF	TRBD1	TRBV4-1	once	TRBJ2-7
TGTGCCAGCAGCCCAGGGTACGAGCAGTACTTC	CASSPGYEQYF	.	TRBV18	medium-sized	TRBJ2-7
TGTGCCAGCAGCCCTTTGACAGGGTCGGCTAACTATGGCTACACCTTC	CASSPLTGSANYGYTF	TRBD1	TRBV7-6	.	TRBJ1-2
TGCGCCAGCAGCCTTCCGGGACGAGCCAACTATGGCTACACCTTC	CASSLPGRANYGYTF	.	TRBV4-1	.	TRBJ1-2
TGTGCCAGCAGCGTCCTCGTTCAGGGCCGCTCTGGAAACACCATATATTTT	CASSVLVQGRSGNTIYF	.	TRBV9	.	TRBJ1-3
TGTGCCAGCAGTGGGGCAGGGTCCTTTATAGGTTCACCCCTCCACTTT	CASSGAGSFIGSPLHF	.	TRBV2	many	TRBJ1-6
TGCGCCAGCAGCTTCGGGGGACAGGGGTTACACAATGAGCAGTTCTTC	CASSFGGQGLHNEQFF	TRBD1	TRBV5-1	.	TRBJ2-1
TGTGCCAGCAGCTCCCAACGGACAGGGGGGAACTATGGCTACACCTTC	CASSSQRTGGNYGYTF	TRBD1	TRBV12-3/TRBV12-4	few	TRBJ1-2
TGTGCCAGCAGCCGAGGAGGGATTCCAGATACGCAGTATTTT	CASSRGGIPDTQYF	.	TRBV5-6	.	TRBJ2-3
TGTGCCAGCAGTTACCTTGGATCTCCCTACGAGCAGTACTTC	CASSYLGSPYEQYF	.	TRBV6-5	.	TRBJ2-7
TGTGCCAGCAGCTTAGGAGGGAGCGTGTCTGAGCAGTTCTTC	CASSLGGSVSEQFF	.	TRBV7-9	.	TRBJ2-1